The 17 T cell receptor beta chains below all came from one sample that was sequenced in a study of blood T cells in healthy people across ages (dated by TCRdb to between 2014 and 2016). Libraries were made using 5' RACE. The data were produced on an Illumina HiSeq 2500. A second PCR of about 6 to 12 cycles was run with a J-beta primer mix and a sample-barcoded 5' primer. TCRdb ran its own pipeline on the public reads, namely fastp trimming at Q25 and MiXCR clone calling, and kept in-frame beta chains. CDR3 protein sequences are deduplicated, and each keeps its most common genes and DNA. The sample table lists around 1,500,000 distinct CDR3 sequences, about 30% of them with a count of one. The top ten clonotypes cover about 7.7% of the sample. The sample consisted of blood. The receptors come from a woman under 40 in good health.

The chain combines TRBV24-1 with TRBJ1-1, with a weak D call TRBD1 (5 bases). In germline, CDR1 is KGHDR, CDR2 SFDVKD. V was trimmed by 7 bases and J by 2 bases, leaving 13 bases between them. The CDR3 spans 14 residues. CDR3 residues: CATREGTANTEAFF. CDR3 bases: TGTGCCACCAGGGAGGGGACCGCAAACACTGAAGCTTTCTTT.

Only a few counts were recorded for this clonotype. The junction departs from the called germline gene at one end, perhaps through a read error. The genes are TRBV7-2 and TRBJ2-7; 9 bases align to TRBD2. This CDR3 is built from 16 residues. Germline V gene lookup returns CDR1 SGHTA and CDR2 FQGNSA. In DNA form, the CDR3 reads TGTGCTAGCAGCCCCGCGCGGGGGGGGCCCTCCTACGAGCAGTACTTC. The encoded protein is CASSPARGGPSYEQYF.

As DNA, the CDR3 is TGTGCCAGCACCGGACACTGGGCGGTTAATCAGCCCCAGCATTTT. This gives the protein CASTGHWAVNQPQHF. V and J are TRBV5-5 and TRBJ1-5, with D perhaps TRBD1 (5 bases). V was trimmed by 6 bases and J by 4 bases, leaving 17 bases between them. This CDR3 region has 15 residues. Germline loops: CDR1 SGHKS, CDR2 YYEKEE (reference sequence). The variable domain in full, with the rest retrieved from reference TRBV5-5 and TRBJ1-5, is DAGVTQSPTHLIKTRGQQVTLRCSPISGHKSVSWYQQVLGQGPQFIFQYYEKEERGRGNFPDRFSARQFPNYSSELNVNALLLGDSALYLCASTGHWAVNQPQHFGDGTRLSIL.

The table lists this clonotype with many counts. CDR3 residues: CASSQGGGGETQYF. The CDR3 DNA is TGTGCCAGCAGCCAAGGAGGGGGAGGAGAGACCCAGTACTTC. The chain uses TRBV4-2 and TRBJ2-5, with D perhaps TRBD1 or TRBD2 (6 bases each). Trimming took 1 base from V and 4 from J, leaving 10 bases between them. This CDR3 contains 14 residues. Germline lookup yields CDR1 LGHNA and CDR2 YNFKEQ.

The CDR3 loop is CASSFRQGTRNEQYF. For the CDR3, the DNA is TGTGCCAGCAGCTTTAGACAGGGGACGAGAAACGAGCAGTACTTC. The chain employs TRBV7-9 and TRBJ2-7; 8 bases align to TRBD1. V gave up 3 bases and J gave up 5 bases; unmatched junction bases: 9. The CDR3 runs to 15 residues. CDR1 is SEHNR, CDR2 FQNEAQ, per germline (reference sequence). Full variable domain (missing parts from reference TRBV7-9 and TRBJ2-7): DTGVSQNPRHKITKRGQNVTFRCDPISEHNRLYWYRQTLGQGPEFLTYFQNEAQLEKSRLLSDRFSAERPKGSFSTLEIQRTEQGDSAMYLCASSFRQGTRNEQYFGPGTRLTVT.

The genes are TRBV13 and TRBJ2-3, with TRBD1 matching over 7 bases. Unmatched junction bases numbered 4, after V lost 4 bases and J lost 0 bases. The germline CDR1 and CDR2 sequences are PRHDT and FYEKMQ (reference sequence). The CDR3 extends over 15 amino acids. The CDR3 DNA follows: TGTGCCAGCAGCTACAGGGGAACTAGCACAGATACGCAGTATTTT. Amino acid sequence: CASSYRGTSTDTQYF.

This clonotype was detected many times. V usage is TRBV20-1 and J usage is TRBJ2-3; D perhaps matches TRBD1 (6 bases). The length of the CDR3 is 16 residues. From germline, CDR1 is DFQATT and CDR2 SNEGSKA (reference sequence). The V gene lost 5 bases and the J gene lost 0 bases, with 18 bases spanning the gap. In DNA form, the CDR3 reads TGCAGTGCTGCTTTACAGGGATTATCTAGCACAGATACGCAGTATTTT. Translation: CSAALQGLSSTDTQYF.

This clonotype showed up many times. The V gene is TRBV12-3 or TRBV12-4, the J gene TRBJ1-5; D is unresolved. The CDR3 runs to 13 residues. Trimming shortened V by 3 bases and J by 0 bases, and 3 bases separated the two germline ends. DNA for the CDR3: TGTGCCAGCAGTTTCGGTAGCAATCAGCCCCAGCATTTT. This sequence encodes CASSFGSNQPQHF.

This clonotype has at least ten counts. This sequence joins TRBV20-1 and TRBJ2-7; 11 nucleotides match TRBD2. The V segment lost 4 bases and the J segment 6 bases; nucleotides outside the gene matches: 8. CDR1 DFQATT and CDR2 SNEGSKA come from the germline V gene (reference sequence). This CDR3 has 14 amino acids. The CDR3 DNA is TGCAGTGCTACGATAGCGGGGGGGCCTGGCGAGCAGTACTTC. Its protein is CSATIAGGPGEQYF.

CDR3 nucleotide sequence: TGCGCCAGCAGCTTGTTCCTAGCGGGGCCCCAAGAGACCCAGTACTTC. Its protein is CASSLFLAGPQETQYF. The chain recombines TRBV5-1 with TRBJ2-5; 9 bases are shared with TRBD2. The V segment lost 1 base and the J segment 1 base; nucleotides outside the gene matches: 5. The CDR3 consists of 16 residues. Germline-derived CDR1 and CDR2 are SGHRS and YFSETQ.

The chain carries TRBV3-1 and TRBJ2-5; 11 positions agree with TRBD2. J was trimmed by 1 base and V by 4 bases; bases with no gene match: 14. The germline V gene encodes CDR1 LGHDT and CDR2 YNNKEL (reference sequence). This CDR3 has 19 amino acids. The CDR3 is CASSRAALAGGQIQETQYF. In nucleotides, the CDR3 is TGTGCCAGCAGCCGAGCAGCTCTAGCGGGAGGCCAGATCCAAGAGACCCAGTACTTC.

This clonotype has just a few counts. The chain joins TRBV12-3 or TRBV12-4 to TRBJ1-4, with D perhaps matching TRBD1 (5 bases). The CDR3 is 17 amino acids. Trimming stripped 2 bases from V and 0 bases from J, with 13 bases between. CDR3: CASSLYTGYATNEKLFF. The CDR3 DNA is TGTGCCAGCAGTTTATATACAGGCTATGCAACTAATGAAAAACTGTTTTTT.

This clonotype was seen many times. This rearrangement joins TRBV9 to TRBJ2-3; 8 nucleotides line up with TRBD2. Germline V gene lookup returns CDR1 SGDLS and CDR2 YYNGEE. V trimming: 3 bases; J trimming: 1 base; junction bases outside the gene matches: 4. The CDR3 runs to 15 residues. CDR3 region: CASSAREGRTDTQYF. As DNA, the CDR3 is TGTGCCAGCAGCGCCCGGGAGGGGCGCACAGATACGCAGTATTTT.

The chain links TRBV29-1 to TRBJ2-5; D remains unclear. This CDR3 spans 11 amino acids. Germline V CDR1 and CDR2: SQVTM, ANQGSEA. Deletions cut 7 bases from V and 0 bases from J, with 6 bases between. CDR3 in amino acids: CSDSYQETQYF. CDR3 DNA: TGCAGCGACAGCTACCAAGAGACCCAGTACTTC. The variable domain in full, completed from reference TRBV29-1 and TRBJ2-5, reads SAVISQKPSRDICQRGTSLTIQCQVDSQVTMMFWYRQQPGQSLTLIATANQGSEATYESGFVIDKFPISRPNLTFSTLTVSNMSPEDSSIYLCSDSYQETQYFGPGTRLLVL.

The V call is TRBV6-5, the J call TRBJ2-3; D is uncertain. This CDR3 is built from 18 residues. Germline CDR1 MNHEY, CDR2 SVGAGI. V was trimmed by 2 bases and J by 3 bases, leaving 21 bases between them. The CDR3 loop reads CASSYPRDDGLLTDTQYF. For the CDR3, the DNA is TGTGCCAGCAGTTACCCTAGGGATGACGGGCTCCTAACAGATACGCAGTATTTT.

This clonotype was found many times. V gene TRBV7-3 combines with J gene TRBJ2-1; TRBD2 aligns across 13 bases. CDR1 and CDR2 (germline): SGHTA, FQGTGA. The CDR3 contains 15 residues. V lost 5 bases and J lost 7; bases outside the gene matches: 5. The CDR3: CASSPTSGGANEQFF. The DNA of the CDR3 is TGTGCCAGCAGCCCTACTAGCGGGGGGGCTAATGAGCAGTTCTTC.

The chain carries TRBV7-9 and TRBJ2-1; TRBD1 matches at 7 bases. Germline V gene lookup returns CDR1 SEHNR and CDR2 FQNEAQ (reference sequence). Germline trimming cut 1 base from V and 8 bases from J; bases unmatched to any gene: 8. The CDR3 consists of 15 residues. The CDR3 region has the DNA TGTGCCAGCAGCTTAGTATCCGGACAGGTCTATGAGCAGTTCTTC. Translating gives CASSLVSGQVYEQFF.